The TCR beta chain under discussion was sequenced for a study of blood T cell repertoires in COVID-19. The overall study: Acute-phase and convalescent COVID-19 samples originated in the United States, Italy and Spain. Sources were T cells, B-cell-depleted T cells, or PBMCs; the material itself was cDNA or gDNA.

J was trimmed by 10 bases and V by 4 bases; bases with no gene match: 11. The germline CDR1 and CDR2 sequences are MRHNA and SNTAGT. This CDR3 contains 16 residues. Original processing notes: Scientists estimated how many nucleated cells there were by amplifying reference gene primers. Profiled with immunoSEQ multiplex PCR; TCRdb holds only in-frame clones, not every one. The V and J calls and clone size are taken from that table; D and trimming were inferred from the DNA. The table has fewer than 300,000 clones, approximately 85% seen once. Sequencing was carried out using peripheral blood. This TCR derives from a woman between 25 and 40 years old with acute or convalescent COVID-19. This chain connects TRBV6-4 to TRBJ1-6, with 9 bases matching TRBD1. CDR3 sequence: CASSATGGTGLSPLHF. CDR3 DNA sequence: TGTGCCAGCAGTGCGACCGGAGGGACAGGGCTGTCACCCCTCCACTTT.